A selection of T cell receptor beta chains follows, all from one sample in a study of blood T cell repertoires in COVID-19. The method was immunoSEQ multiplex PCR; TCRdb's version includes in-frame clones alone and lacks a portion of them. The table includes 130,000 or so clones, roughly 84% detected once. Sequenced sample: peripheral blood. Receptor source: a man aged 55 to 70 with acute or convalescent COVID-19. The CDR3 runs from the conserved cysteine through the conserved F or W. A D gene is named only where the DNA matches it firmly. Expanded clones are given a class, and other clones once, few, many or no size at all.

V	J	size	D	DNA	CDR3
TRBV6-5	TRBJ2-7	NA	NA	TGTGCCAGCAGTTACCGCTCTGCCAGGGGCTGGTACGAGCAGTACTTC	CASSYRSARGWYEQYF
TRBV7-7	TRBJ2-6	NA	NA	TGTGCCAGCAGCTTAGGAGGAGGGACGGCTGGGGCCAACGTCCTGACTTTC	CASSLGGGTAGANVLTF
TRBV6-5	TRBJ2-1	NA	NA	TGTGCCAGCAGTTACGTCCAGGGGATAACCTACAATGAGCAGTTCTTC	CASSYVQGITYNEQFF
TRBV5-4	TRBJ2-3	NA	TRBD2	TGTGCCAGCAGCATAGGAGCGGGGTTACAGTATTTT	CASSIGAGLQYF
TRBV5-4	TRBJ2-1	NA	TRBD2	TGTGCCAGCAGCTTGGATCTAGCGGGGGGCAATGAGCAGTTCTTC	CASSLDLAGGNEQFF
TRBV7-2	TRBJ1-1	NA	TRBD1	TGTGCCAGCAGCTTAGCCCACGCCGGGACAGGGGGCCCAGGGCAAGCTTTCTTT	CASSLAHAGTGGPGQAFF
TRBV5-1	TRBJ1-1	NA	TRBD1	TGCGCCAGCAGCTCACAGGGGGTGAACACTGAAGCTTTCTTT	CASSSQGVNTEAFF
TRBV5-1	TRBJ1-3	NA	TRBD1	TGCGCCAGCAGTAAGGGACAGCAGGGACTCGGAAACACCATATATTTT	CASSKGQQGLGNTIYF
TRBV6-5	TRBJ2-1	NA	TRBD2	TGTGCCAGCAGTTACTCTCGGGGGGGGAACAATGAGCAGTTCTTC	CASSYSRGGNNEQFF
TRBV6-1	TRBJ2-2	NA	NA	TGTGCCAGCAGTGAATACTCAGGGTTAGGTTCGACCGGGGAGCTGTTTTTT	CASSEYSGLGSTGELFF
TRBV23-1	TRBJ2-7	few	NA	TGCGCCAGCAGTCAAAAGAACGGGGAGCGGAGCTACGAGCAGTACTTC	CASSQKNGERSYEQYF
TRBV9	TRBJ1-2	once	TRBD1	TGTGCCAGCAGCGCGGGACAGGTCGGCCTTAGCTATGGCTACACCTTC	CASSAGQVGLSYGYTF
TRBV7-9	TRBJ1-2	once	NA	TGTGCCAGCAGCTCGGCCGGGACATTCGAAAGTAGATTCGGCTACACCTTC	CASSSAGTFESRFGYTF
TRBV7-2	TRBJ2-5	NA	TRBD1	TGTGCCAGCAGCGCCCGCGAGGGGGCTCAGGAGACCCAGTACTTC	CASSAREGAQETQYF
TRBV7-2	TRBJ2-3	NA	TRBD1	TGTGCCAGCAGCTCCCGGACAGGCTATAGCACAGATACGCAGTATTTT	CASSSRTGYSTDTQYF
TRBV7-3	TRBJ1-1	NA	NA	TGTGCCAGCAGCTTACATTTTAACACTGAAGCTTTCTTT	CASSLHFNTEAFF
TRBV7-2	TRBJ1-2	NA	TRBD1	TGTGCCAGCAGCTCAATCAACGGTCCCGGGACAGGGAACTATGGCTACACCTTC	CASSSINGPGTGNYGYTF
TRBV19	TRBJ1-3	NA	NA	TGTGCCAGTAGTATACGGCAGGCTGGAAACACCATATATTTT	CASSIRQAGNTIYF
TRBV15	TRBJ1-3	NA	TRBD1	TGTGCCACCAGCACAAGGACAGGGGGAAACACCATATATTTT	CATSTRTGGNTIYF
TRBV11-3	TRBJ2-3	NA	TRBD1	TGTGCCAGCAGCCCCGCAGGGGGTACGCAGTATTTT	CASSPAGGTQYF
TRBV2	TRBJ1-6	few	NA	TGTGCCAGCAGGCTGAGCTCCTATAATTCACCCCTCCACTTT	CASRLSSYNSPLHF
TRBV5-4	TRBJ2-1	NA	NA	TGTGCCAGCAGTTCCACAGGGAGAAACTACAATGAGCAGTTCTTC	CASSSTGRNYNEQFF
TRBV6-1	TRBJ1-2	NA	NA	TGTGCCAGCAGTGAAGCGGGGGGGTATGGCTACACCTTC	CASSEAGGYGYTF
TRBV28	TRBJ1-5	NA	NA	TGTGCCAGCAGTTTATCCTTCAACAGTCCCATCAATCAGCCCCAGCATTTT	CASSLSFNSPINQPQHF
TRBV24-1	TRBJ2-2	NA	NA	TGTGCCACCAGTGAAGGAAGCCAGGGCCCCGGGGAGCTGTTTTTT	CATSEGSQGPGELFF
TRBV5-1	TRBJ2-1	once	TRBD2	TGCGCCAGCGGCCGACTAGCGGGAAATATCGATGAGCAGTTCTTC	CASGRLAGNIDEQFF
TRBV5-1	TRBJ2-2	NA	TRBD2	TGCGCCAGCAGTCCCGGGACTAGCGGGGGGGCCAGAACCGGGGAGCTGTTTTTT	CASSPGTSGGARTGELFF
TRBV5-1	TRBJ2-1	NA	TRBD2	TGCGCCACAACCTTAGATCGGGGGGATGAGCAGTTCTTC	CATTLDRGDEQFF
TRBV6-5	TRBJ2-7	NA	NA	TGTGCCAGCAGTTCCGCCCCCGGGTCCAACGAGCAGTACTTC	CASSSAPGSNEQYF
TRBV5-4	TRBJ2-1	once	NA	TGTGCCAGCAGCTTGGACTCTAGTGGGTACAATGAGCAGTTCTTC	CASSLDSSGYNEQFF
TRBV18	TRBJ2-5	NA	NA	TGTGCCAGCTCACTACAGGGTGCTGGTGAGACCCAGTACTTC	CASSLQGAGETQYF
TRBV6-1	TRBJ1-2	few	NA	TGTGCCAGCAGTGACGCGTTTGGCTACACCTTC	CASSDAFGYTF
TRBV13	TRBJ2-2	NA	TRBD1	TGTGCCAGCAGCTCGGGACAGGGCTATAACACCGGGGAGCTGTTTTTT	CASSSGQGYNTGELFF
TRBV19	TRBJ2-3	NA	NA	TGTGCCAGTACCAATCGGGGAGTGTCAGATACGCAGTATTTT	CASTNRGVSDTQYF
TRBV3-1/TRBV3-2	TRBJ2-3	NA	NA	TGTGCCAGCAGCCAGGGGGCTCCTCCTAATACGCAGTATTTT	CASSQGAPPNTQYF
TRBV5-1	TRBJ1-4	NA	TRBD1	TGCGCCAGCAGCCACGGCCCGGACAGGGGACTTGAAAAACTGTTTTTT	CASSHGPDRGLEKLFF
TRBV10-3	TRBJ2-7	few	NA	TGTGCCATCAGTGATGGGGCTGAAACTAACGAGCAGTACTTC	CAISDGAETNEQYF